This entry lists 27 T cell receptor beta chains sequenced from one sample in a study of T cell changes during pregnancy in multiple sclerosis. Sequencing was performed with immunoSEQ multiplex PCR; in TCRdb, only in-frame clones are kept and a portion is missing. The sample holds approximately 87,000 clones, around nine tenths seen once. The sequencing used CD4+ T cells from peripheral blood mononuclear cells, collected in the second trimester of pregnancy. Every receptor here comes from a female donor with multiple sclerosis, enrolled in a pregnancy study.

This chain joins TRBV28 and TRBJ1-5; D not certain. This CDR3 is 13 amino acids long. Trimming took 5 bases from V and 4 from J, leaving 9 bases between them. In germline, CDR1 is MDHEN, CDR2 SYDVKM. The CDR3 spells CASSPPGNQPQHF. The CDR3 DNA is TGTGCCAGCAGTCCCCCGGGTAATCAGCCCCAGCATTTT.

The CDR3 coding sequence is TGTGCCATCAGTGGTAATGAGGGGGCCAACGTCCTGACTTTC. Its protein is CAISGNEGANVLTF. The J gene is TRBJ2-6, the V gene TRBV10-3; D unclear. Germline CDR1 ENHRY, CDR2 SYGVKD. The CDR3 extends over 14 amino acids. V shed 4 bases and J shed 4 bases, with 8 bases lying between them.

This chain connects TRBV30 to TRBJ2-5, with 7 bases fitting TRBD1. V shed 2 bases and J 6 bases; nucleotides not matched to a gene: 12. Germline-derived CDR1 and CDR2 are GTSNPN and SVGIG (reference sequence). This CDR3 is built from 15 residues. The DNA for the CDR3 is TGTGCCTGGAGTCTAGGGGACAGTATTAAAAAGACCCAGTACTTC. It translates to CAWSLGDSIKKTQYF.

V usage is TRBV9 and J usage is TRBJ1-6, with 7 nucleotides matching TRBD1. CDR1 and CDR2 from the germline V gene are SGDLS and YYNGEE. The CDR3 length is 15 residues. V lost 0 bases and J lost 6; bases outside the gene matches: 3. This CDR3 reads CASSVGQGFNSPLHF. CDR3 bases: TGTGCCAGCAGCGTAGGACAGGGTTTTAATTCACCCCTCCACTTT.

The genes are TRBV18 and TRBJ2-3; 7 positions match TRBD2. The CDR3 consists of 15 residues. Germline V gene data show CDR1 as KGHSH and CDR2 as LQKENI. The V gene end was trimmed by 5 bases and the J gene end by 0 bases; junction bases not matched to a gene: 5. CDR3 sequence: CASSTFSGSTDTQYF. Here the CDR3 DNA reads TGTGCCAGCTCAACATTTAGCGGGAGCACAGATACGCAGTATTTT.

This rearrangement joins TRBV6-1 to TRBJ2-6; maybe TRBD2 (6 bases). Germline CDR1 and CDR2: MNHNS and SASEGT. V was cut by 6 bases and J by 1 base, with 10 bases left in between. The CDR3 contains 15 residues. The CDR3 loop is CASRTAGSGANVLTF. In nucleotides, the CDR3 is TGTGCCAGCAGAACTGCGGGGTCTGGGGCCAACGTCCTGACTTTC.

This clone was counted a single time. The CDR3 DNA reads TGTGCCAGCTCATCTCTAGAGCGAGCCGGGGAGCTGTTTTTT. Its protein product is CASSSLERAGELFF. The chain couples TRBV18 to TRBJ2-2; no firm D call. This CDR3 has 14 residues. Germline assignment: CDR1 KGHSH and CDR2 LQKENI. Trimming took off 5 bases at V and 6 bases at J, with 13 bases between the two ends.

V usage is TRBV5-1 and J usage is TRBJ1-4; D is possibly TRBD1 (6 bases). CDR3 size: 14 residues. V was clipped by 0 bases and J by 7 bases, with 10 bases between them. Germline CDR1 SGHRS, CDR2 YFSETQ. CDR3 sequence: CASSLAGAGEKLFF. The CDR3 DNA reads TGCGCCAGCAGCTTGGCAGGGGCAGGTGAAAAACTGTTTTTT.

The gene calls are TRBV7-9 and TRBJ2-1; TRBD1 matches 8 bases. Trimming removed 1 base from V and 9 bases from J; junction bases left unmatched: 5. Germline values: CDR1 SEHNR, CDR2 FQNEAQ (reference sequence). This CDR3 region has 14 residues. The CDR3 loop reads CASSLGADRGEQFF. The CDR3 DNA follows: TGTGCCAGCAGCTTAGGGGCCGACAGGGGTGAGCAGTTCTTC.

About this clone itself: This specimen includes other DNA sequences encoding the same CDR3. This rearrangement joins TRBV27 to TRBJ1-2; D might be TRBD1 (5 bases). V lost 6 bases and J 0 bases, leaving 8 bases between the germline ends. This CDR3 is built from 13 residues. CDR1 is MNHEY and CDR2 is SMNVEV in the germline V gene (reference sequence). The CDR3 DNA follows: TGTGCCAGCAGGAGACAGACTAACTATGGCTACACCTTC. This gives the protein CASRRQTNYGYTF.

This clone was seen a handful of times. This chain connects TRBV5-5 to TRBJ1-1; 10 positions agree with TRBD1. Germline loops: CDR1 SGHKS, CDR2 YYEKEE (reference sequence). The junction had 10 bases not matched to a gene; V was cut back by 2 bases and J by 6 bases. CDR3 length: 16 residues. In nucleotides, the CDR3 is TGTGCCAGCAGCTTTGCGCCAGGGGACAGGGGCGCTGAAGCTTTCTTT. Translating it yields CASSFAPGDRGAEAFF.

The V gene is TRBV2, the J gene TRBJ1-6; 7 bases fit TRBD1. The germline V gene encodes CDR1 SNHLY and CDR2 FYNNEI. The V gene end was trimmed by 8 bases and the J gene end by 6 bases; junction bases not matched to a gene: 4. The CDR3 consists of 13 residues. The CDR3 is CASDRDSNSPLHF. The CDR3 DNA reads as TGTGCCAGCGACCGGGACAGTAATTCACCCCTCCACTTT.

V usage is TRBV19 and J usage is TRBJ1-5, with 7 nucleotides matching TRBD1. The length of the CDR3 is 15 residues. Germline CDR1 and CDR2: LNHDA and SQIVND (reference sequence). The V segment lost 7 bases and the J segment 4 bases; nucleotides outside the gene matches: 10. CDR3 sequence (DNA): TGTGCCAGTACCCCGCGGGGACAGACAAATCAGCCCCAGCATTTT. Translated, it gives CASTPRGQTNQPQHF.

The V and J genes are TRBV30 and TRBJ2-5; D remains unclear. CDR1 GTSNPN and CDR2 SVGIG come from the germline V gene (reference sequence). V dropped 0 bases and J dropped 4 bases, with 12 bases sitting between them. The CDR3 covers 14 residues. Here the CDR3 reads CAWSVSELRETQYF. Here the CDR3 DNA reads TGTGCCTGGAGTGTATCGGAGCTCAGAGAGACCCAGTACTTC.

This clone came up a few times. CDR3 sequence: CASSPENRAGTGELFF. CDR3 DNA sequence: TGTGCCAGCAGCCCCGAGAACAGGGCTGGCACCGGGGAGCTGTTTTTT. The J gene is TRBJ2-2, the V gene TRBV7-3, with a possible D match to TRBD1 (6 bases). Germline CDR1 SGHTA, CDR2 FQGTGA. With 5 bases removed from V and 4 bases from J, the gap between germline ends came to 17 bases. CDR3 length: 16 residues.

The chain joins TRBV15 to TRBJ2-7; a possible D gene is TRBD2 (6 bases). There are 14 residues in the CDR3. Germline CDR1 LNHNV, CDR2 YYDKDF (reference sequence). Trimming pared 3 bases from V and 4 bases from J, leaving 13 bases between. Here the CDR3 reads CATSRRGFMYEQYF. Here the CDR3 DNA reads TGTGCCACCAGCAGGCGGGGTTTTATGTACGAGCAGTACTTC.

This clone was observed a single time. J is TRBJ2-5 and V is TRBV5-4, with D possibly matching TRBD2 (6 bases). This CDR3 is built from 14 residues. Per the germline V gene, CDR1 is SGHNT and CDR2 is YYREEE (reference sequence). V lost 1 base, J lost 4 bases, and 11 bases lay in between. For the CDR3, the DNA is TGTGCCAGCAGCTTGCGGGGGACGGTAGAGACCCAGTACTTC. Amino acids: CASSLRGTVETQYF.

The rearrangement uses TRBV30 and TRBJ2-7; TRBD1 matches at 11 bases. The V gene's germline CDR1 is GTSNPN and CDR2 SVGIG (reference sequence). There are 13 residues in the CDR3. V lost 2 bases to trimming and J lost 5 bases; unmatched junction nucleotides: 2. The CDR3 region is CAWSPGQGDEQYF. Here the CDR3 DNA reads TGTGCCTGGAGTCCGGGACAGGGGGACGAGCAGTACTTC.

The chain couples TRBV28 to TRBJ1-1, with TRBD1 as a possible D gene (5 bases). The V end was cut by 6 bases, the J end by 5 bases, with 13 bases between. The CDR3 length is 13 residues. CDR1 MDHEN and CDR2 SYDVKM come from the germline V gene. The CDR3 loop reads CASSLGGETEAFF. CDR3 bases: TGTGCCAGCAGCCTTGGAGGGGAAACTGAAGCTTTCTTT.

V and J are TRBV19 and TRBJ2-7; TRBD1 might be the D (6 bases). The CDR3 has 15 residues. Germline CDR1 is LNHDA and CDR2 is SQIVND (reference sequence). The V and J ends lost 4 bases and 2 bases respectively, with 15 bases between them. CDR3 amino acids: CASSKYSAGAYEQYF. CDR3 sequence (DNA): TGTGCCAGTAGTAAATATTCCGCAGGGGCCTACGAGCAGTACTTC. Based on the CDR3 plus reference TRBV19 and TRBJ2-7, the full variable domain is DGGITQSPKYLFRKEGQNVTLSCEQNLNHDAMYWYRQDPGQGLRLIYYSQIVNDFQKGDIAEGYSVSREKKESFPLTVTSAQKNPTAFYLCASSKYSAGAYEQYFGPGTRLTVT.

As regards this clone: A read error may produce the germline difference seen at one junction end. V and J are TRBV7-7 and TRBJ2-7, with TRBD1 matching 9 bases. The germline V gene encodes CDR1 SSHAT and CDR2 FNYEAQ (reference sequence). This CDR3 has 13 residues. The CDR3 loop is CASSLDRGYEQYF. The CDR3 region has the DNA TGTGCTAGCAGCTTGGACAGGGGCTACGAGCAGTACTTC.

The rearrangement uses TRBV19 and TRBJ2-1; 13 nucleotides agree with TRBD2. Trimming took 9 bases from V and 8 from J; bases not matched to a gene: 4. The germline gives CDR1 LNHDA, CDR2 SQIVND (reference sequence). The CDR3 loop spans 13 amino acids. The chain's CDR3 is CASRTSGGDEQFF. The CDR3 DNA reads as TGTGCCAGCAGGACTAGCGGGGGAGATGAGCAGTTCTTC.

The chain joins TRBV19 to TRBJ2-3; 9 bases are a match to TRBD2. CDR3 size: 16 residues. V gave up 10 bases and J gave up 2 bases; unmatched junction bases: 13. Germline V gene lookup returns CDR1 LNHDA and CDR2 SQIVND (reference sequence). The CDR3 here is CATQRAGGGPTDTQYF. CDR3 sequence (DNA): TGTGCCACCCAGCGGGCGGGAGGGGGCCCCACAGATACGCAGTATTTT.

The V call is TRBV28, the J call TRBJ2-2; 9 bases align to TRBD1. Germline lookup yields CDR1 MDHEN and CDR2 SYDVKM. Trimming cost V 3 bases and J 4 bases; bases outside gene matches: 6. This CDR3 contains 16 residues. The DNA of the CDR3 is TGTGCCAGCAGTTTTACCGGGACAGGGAGCACCGGGGAGCTGTTTTTT. Residues: CASSFTGTGSTGELFF. Based on the CDR3 plus reference TRBV28 and TRBJ2-2, the full variable domain is DVKVTQSSRYLVKRTGEKVFLECVQDMDHENMFWYRQDPGLGLRLIYFSYDVKMKEKGDIPEGYSVSREKKERFSLILESASTNQTSMYLCASSFTGTGSTGELFFGEGSRLTVL.

As concerns this clone: The same CDR3 can be traced to other DNA sequences in this sample. The V gene is TRBV5-1, the J gene TRBJ1-5; 7 bases match TRBD1. After removal of 0 bases from V and 6 bases from J, the junction contained 3 bases not matched to a gene. This CDR3 comprises 14 residues. Looked up from germline, CDR1 is SGHRS and CDR2 is YFSETQ. DNA for the CDR3: TGCGCCAGCAGCTTGGGACAGGGAAGTCAGCCCCAGCATTTT. Its protein product is CASSLGQGSQPQHF.

This clone has more than one count but fewer than ten. The V and J genes are TRBV12-5 and TRBJ1-6; 8 positions agree with TRBD1. Germline loops: CDR1 LGHNT, CDR2 FRNRAP. V lost 2 bases and J lost 5; bases outside the gene matches: 5. The CDR3 length is 16 residues. CDR3 region: CASGLTTGVNNSPLHF. As DNA, the CDR3 is TGTGCTAGTGGTTTGACGACAGGGGTTAATAATTCACCCCTCCACTTT.

V and J are TRBV6-5 and TRBJ1-5, with D perhaps TRBD1 (5 bases). The V end lost 7 bases, the J end lost 7 bases, and 20 bases lay between the germline ends. CDR3 length: 15 residues. Germline-derived CDR1 and CDR2 are MNHEY and SVGAGI. The CDR3 DNA reads as TGTGCCAGCAACCCATGGGCGCAGGGTTCCCAGCCCCAGCATTTT. Translated, it gives CASNPWAQGSQPQHF.